Each of the 30 T cell receptor beta chains below was sequenced from the same sample in a study of T cell changes during pregnancy in multiple sclerosis. Sequencing was performed with immunoSEQ multiplex PCR; in TCRdb, only in-frame clones are kept and a portion is missing. The table shows tens of thousands of clones, with about 88% occurring only once. Material: CD4+ T cells from peripheral blood mononuclear cells, obtained in the first trimester of pregnancy. The receptors were sampled from a female donor with multiple sclerosis, enrolled in a pregnancy study.

This chain connects TRBV2 to TRBJ2-1; 11 bases are a match to TRBD1. CDR3 length: 15 amino acids. V was clipped by 6 bases and J by 8 bases; unmatched bases: 9. Per germline, CDR1 SNHLY and CDR2 FYNNEI. The CDR3 here is CASRSRTGGRDEQFF. The CDR3 nucleotides are TGTGCCAGCAGAAGTAGGACAGGGGGCCGGGATGAGCAGTTCTTC.

The chain carries TRBV19 and TRBJ2-5; 7 nucleotides align to TRBD1. Germline lookup yields CDR1 LNHDA and CDR2 SQIVND (reference sequence). The CDR3 is made up of 13 amino acids. V gave up 4 bases and J gave up 3 bases; unmatched junction bases: 2. In DNA form, the CDR3 reads TGTGCCAGTAGTACGACAGGGAAAGAGACCCAGTACTTC. Its translation is CASSTTGKETQYF.

This clone was observed a few times. The CDR3 sequence is CASSPTRGTEAFF. The DNA of the CDR3 is TGTGCCAGCAGCCCGACGCGGGGCACTGAAGCTTTCTTT. The chain employs TRBV28 and TRBJ1-1; no reliable D call. Per the germline V gene, CDR1 is MDHEN and CDR2 is SYDVKM. Between the trimmed V and J ends, which lost 6 bases and 4 bases, there was a span of 12 bases. This CDR3 region has 13 residues.

The sample holds one count of this clone. The chain employs TRBV6-1 and TRBJ2-1; D is undetermined. V was pared by 7 bases and J by 7 bases, with 11 bases between. Germline CDR1 and CDR2: MNHNS and SASEGT. The CDR3 consists of 12 residues. The CDR3 DNA is TGTGCCAGCAAACATTTGCCGAATGAGCAGTTCTTC. Protein: CASKHLPNEQFF.

DNA of the CDR3: TGTGCCAGCAGCGCTCCCCGGGGGGCCGAGCAGTACTTC. This encodes CASSAPRGAEQYF. The J gene is TRBJ2-7, the V gene TRBV9, with D perhaps TRBD2 (7 bases). The CDR3 has 13 residues. V was cut by 3 bases and J by 6 bases, with 13 bases left in between. The V gene's germline CDR1 is SGDLS and CDR2 YYNGEE.

The CDR3 DNA sequence: TGTGCCAGTAGTATAACTCCGGGGGTCACCCAGTACTTC. It is translated as CASSITPGVTQYF. The chain recombines TRBV19 with TRBJ2-5, with D possibly being TRBD2 (6 bases). This CDR3 contains 13 residues. Germline loops: CDR1 LNHDA, CDR2 SQIVND (reference sequence). V lost 2 bases, J lost 8 bases, and 12 bases lay in between.

The table lists this clone with a count of one. The rearrangement links TRBV19 to TRBJ2-7; 7 positions agree with TRBD2. J lost 5 bases, V lost 6 bases, and 4 bases had no gene match. Germline V gene sequence: CDR1 LNHDA, CDR2 SQIVND (reference sequence). This CDR3 is built from 12 residues. The CDR3 spells CASRSSGDEQYF. CDR3 coding DNA: TGTGCCAGTAGAAGCAGCGGGGACGAGCAGTACTTC.

The chain links TRBV5-1 to TRBJ2-1; TRBD2 matches at 10 bases. The V and J ends lost 0 bases and 5 bases, in that order; junction bases with no gene match: 2. CDR1 is SGHRS and CDR2 is YFSETQ in the germline V gene. This CDR3 comprises 15 residues. The CDR3 region is CASSLELAGNNEQFF. DNA for the CDR3: TGCGCCAGCAGCTTGGAACTAGCGGGGAACAATGAGCAGTTCTTC.

This chain connects TRBV5-4 to TRBJ1-2, with 8 bases fitting TRBD1. V gave up 0 bases and J gave up 4 bases; unmatched junction bases: 5. Germline CDR1 and CDR2: SGHNT and YYREEE (reference sequence). The CDR3 runs 15 residues. The CDR3 nucleotides are TGTGCCAGCAGCTTGGAGACAGGGGACTCCTATGGCTACACCTTC. Protein sequence: CASSLETGDSYGYTF. The entire variable domain, with the rest obtained from reference TRBV5-4 and TRBJ1-2, is as follows: ETGVTQSPTHLIKTRGQQVTLRCSSQSGHNTVSWYQQALGQGPQFIFQYYREEENGRGNFPPRFSGLQFPNYSSELNVNALELDDSALYLCASSLETGDSYGYTFGSGTRLTVV.

J is TRBJ2-1 and V is TRBV11-1, with TRBD2 identical over 13 bases. The V gene end was trimmed by 4 bases and the J gene end by 7 bases; junction bases not matched to a gene: 7. The CDR3 extends over 16 amino acids. Germline CDR1 SGHAT, CDR2 FQDESV (reference sequence). The CDR3 region has the DNA TGTGCCAGCAGCTCCCCCGGGACTAGCGGGAATAATGAGCAGTTCTTC. Amino acids: CASSSPGTSGNNEQFF.

V usage is TRBV27 and J usage is TRBJ1-1; D is ambiguous. CDR3 length: 14 residues. V gave up 6 bases and J gave up 3 bases, with 14 bases separating them. Per the germline V gene, CDR1 is MNHEY and CDR2 is SMNVEV (reference sequence). The CDR3 DNA reads as TGTGCCAGCAGCCTCCGGGGAGAGGACACTGAAGCTTTCTTT. Amino acids: CASSLRGEDTEAFF.

This chain joins TRBV7-8 and TRBJ1-1; TRBD1 matches at 9 bases. The germline gives CDR1 SGHVS, CDR2 FQNEAQ. The CDR3 covers 16 residues. V lost 4 bases and J lost 0; bases outside the gene matches: 6. For the CDR3, the DNA is TGTGCCAGCAGCTCCCCGACAGGGGGGCTGAACACTGAAGCTTTCTTT. Translation: CASSSPTGGLNTEAFF.

The V gene is TRBV29-1, the J gene TRBJ1-2, with D possibly TRBD1 on 5 matching bases. Trimming left V 2 bases short and J 4 bases short, with 8 bases between. The germline gives CDR1 SQVTM, CDR2 ANQGSEA. CDR3 size: 12 residues. This CDR3 reads CSVEQGSYGYTF. The CDR3 DNA reads TGCAGCGTTGAACAGGGAAGCTATGGCTACACCTTC. The whole variable domain, remainder taken from reference TRBV29-1 and TRBJ1-2, is SAVISQKPSRDICQRGTSLTIQCQVDSQVTMMFWYRQQPGQSLTLIATANQGSEATYESGFVIDKFPISRPNLTFSTLTVSNMSPEDSSIYLCSVEQGSYGYTFGSGTRLTVV.

In DNA form, the CDR3 reads TGCGCCAGCAGCTTGGTCGGGGGGGCTAGCACAGATACGCAGTATTTT. Its protein is CASSLVGGASTDTQYF. The J gene is TRBJ2-3, the V gene TRBV5-1, with 8 positions matching TRBD2. The CDR3 extends over 16 amino acids. CDR1 and CDR2 (germline): SGHRS, YFSETQ. The trim removed 0 bases at V and 0 bases at J, leaving 3 bases unmatched.

V and J are TRBV28 and TRBJ1-1; 9 positions agree with TRBD1. The germline V gene has CDR1 MDHEN and CDR2 SYDVKM. The J segment lost 6 bases and the V segment lost 3 bases, leaving 11 bases of the junction unmatched. The length of the CDR3 is 16 residues. The CDR3 region has the DNA TGTGCCAGCAGTTTTTATCCGACAGGGGGGGAGGCTGAAGCTTTCTTT. This gives the protein CASSFYPTGGEAEAFF. The entire variable domain, with the rest obtained from reference TRBV28 and TRBJ1-1, is as follows: DVKVTQSSRYLVKRTGEKVFLECVQDMDHENMFWYRQDPGLGLRLIYFSYDVKMKEKGDIPEGYSVSREKKERFSLILESASTNQTSMYLCASSFYPTGGEAEAFFGQGTRLTVV.

There are a few counts of this clone. The rearrangement uses TRBV10-3 and TRBJ2-7, with 9 bases matching TRBD1. The germline gives CDR1 ENHRY, CDR2 SYGVKD. The trim removed 1 base at V and 1 base at J, leaving 5 bases unmatched. The CDR3 is made up of 16 amino acids. CDR3 DNA: TGTGCCATCAGTGAGTTCAGGACAGGGGTTTCCTACGAGCAGTACTTC. It codes for CAISEFRTGVSYEQYF.

V gene TRBV7-3 combines with J gene TRBJ2-1, with 8 bases matching TRBD1. J lost 0 bases, V lost 5 bases, and 3 bases had no gene match. Germline lookup yields CDR1 SGHTA and CDR2 FQGTGA. CDR3 length: 15 amino acids. For the CDR3, the DNA is TGTGCCAGCAGCCCGGACAGGGTCTCCTACAATGAGCAGTTCTTC. This codes for CASSPDRVSYNEQFF.

This clone was picked up a small number of times. The V and J genes are TRBV25-1 and TRBJ1-2; 7 positions agree with TRBD1. The V segment lost 6 bases and the J segment 4 bases; nucleotides outside the gene matches: 5. The germline V gene has CDR1 MGHDK and CDR2 SYGVNS. CDR3 length: 13 amino acids. This CDR3 reads CASSRQGIYGYTF. CDR3 in DNA: TGTGCCAGCAGCAGACAGGGAATCTATGGCTACACCTTC.

J is TRBJ2-1 and V is TRBV2; 11 bases fit TRBD2. Germline CDR1 is SNHLY and CDR2 is FYNNEI. V was pared by 9 bases and J by 6 bases, with 4 bases of the junction left unmatched. The CDR3 runs to 13 residues. CDR3 bases: TGTGCCAGTGTAGCGGGGGGGTCCAATGAGCAGTTCTTC. Its protein product is CASVAGGSNEQFF.

This chain uses TRBV5-6 with TRBJ2-7; weak D call: TRBD2 (6 bases). Trimming took off 3 bases at V and 3 bases at J, with 13 bases between the two ends. Germline V CDR1 and CDR2: SGHDT, YYEEEE. The CDR3 extends over 14 amino acids. The CDR3 sequence: CASSSGLGHYEQYF. CDR3 nucleotides: TGTGCCAGCAGCTCGGGACTCGGCCACTACGAGCAGTACTTC.

This chain uses TRBV28 with TRBJ2-7, with D unclear. CDR3 length: 13 residues. CDR1 and CDR2 from the germline V gene are MDHEN and SYDVKM. The ends were cut back, 5 bases at V and 2 bases at J, with 10 bases in the middle. CDR3 protein: CASSPGEPYEQYF. DNA for the CDR3: TGTGCCAGCAGTCCAGGCGAGCCCTACGAGCAGTACTTC. The whole variable domain, remainder taken from reference TRBV28 and TRBJ2-7, is DVKVTQSSRYLVKRTGEKVFLECVQDMDHENMFWYRQDPGLGLRLIYFSYDVKMKEKGDIPEGYSVSREKKERFSLILESASTNQTSMYLCASSPGEPYEQYFGPGTRLTVT.

This clone was recorded a few times. The chain is built from TRBV7-9 and TRBJ1-2; D may be TRBD1 (5 bases). In germline, CDR1 is SEHNR, CDR2 FQNEAQ (reference sequence). V was clipped by 3 bases and J by 4 bases, with 9 bases between them. CDR3 length equals 13 residues. The CDR3 region is CASSFLQAYGYTF. The CDR3 DNA sequence: TGTGCCAGCAGCTTCCTACAGGCCTATGGCTACACCTTC. The full variable domain, its missing parts supplied by reference TRBV7-9 and TRBJ1-2, is DTGVSQNPRHKITKRGQNVTFRCDPISEHNRLYWYRQTLGQGPEFLTYFQNEAQLEKSRLLSDRFSAERPKGSFSTLEIQRTEQGDSAMYLCASSFLQAYGYTFGSGTRLTVV.

This rearrangement joins TRBV10-3 to TRBJ2-3, with TRBD2 matching 14 bases. The CDR3 loop spans 18 amino acids. CDR1 and CDR2 (germline): ENHRY, SYGVKD. V lost 6 bases and J lost 2; bases outside the gene matches: 10. The CDR3 nucleotides are TGTGCCATCAGACGGCCGGGACTAGCGGGGGCCTACACAGATACGCAGTATTTT. Its translation: CAIRRPGLAGAYTDTQYF.

The V gene is TRBV5-1, the J gene TRBJ2-7; 8 positions match TRBD1. The V gene end was trimmed by 4 bases and the J gene end by 4 bases; junction bases not matched to a gene: 10. Germline CDR1 reads SGHRS; CDR2 reads YFSETQ. The CDR3 has 15 residues. CDR3: CASSLGQGSPYEQYF. CDR3 nucleotides: TGCGCCAGCAGCCTTGGACAGGGCTCACCGTACGAGCAGTACTTC.

The chain joins TRBV7-2 to TRBJ1-5, with TRBD1 identical over 7 bases. CDR3 size: 13 residues. Germline-derived CDR1 and CDR2 are SGHTA and FQGNSA. Trimming at V came to 4 bases and at J to 6 bases, leaving 3 bases not matched to a gene. This chain's CDR3 is CASSSTGSQPQHF. The CDR3 DNA reads as TGTGCCAGCAGCTCGACAGGGAGTCAGCCCCAGCATTTT.

V is TRBV7-3 and J is TRBJ2-1; no clear D. The CDR3 is 15 amino acids. V shed 1 base and J shed 0 bases, with 7 bases lying between them. CDR1 and CDR2 from the germline V gene are SGHTA and FQGTGA. CDR3 sequence: CASSLRAPSYNEQFF. The DNA of the CDR3 is TGTGCCAGCAGCTTAAGGGCCCCCTCCTACAATGAGCAGTTCTTC.

The V and J genes are TRBV19 and TRBJ1-5; TRBD1 aligns across 7 bases. The germline CDR1 and CDR2 sequences are LNHDA and SQIVND (reference sequence). CDR3 length: 15 residues. Trimming took 5 bases from V and 4 from J; bases not matched to a gene: 8. The CDR3 nucleotides are TGTGCCAGTAGTCGACAGGGAGAGACTAATCAGCCCCAGCATTTT. This encodes CASSRQGETNQPQHF.

The chain combines TRBV27 with TRBJ2-7; 8 bases line up with TRBD2. The trim removed 6 bases at V and 4 bases at J, leaving 17 bases unmatched. Germline loops: CDR1 MNHEY, CDR2 SMNVEV (reference sequence). CDR3 size: 17 residues. The CDR3: CASSPIMTGGPVYEQYF. As DNA, the CDR3 is TGTGCCAGCAGCCCTATCATGACGGGAGGGCCTGTTTACGAGCAGTACTTC.

The V gene is TRBV5-4, the J gene TRBJ2-5; TRBD2 matches 7 bases. This CDR3 is built from 13 residues. Unmatched junction bases numbered 0, after V lost 0 bases and J lost 4 bases. Germline CDR1 and CDR2: SGHNT and YYREEE (reference sequence). The CDR3 region is CASSLGLAETQYF. The CDR3 nucleotides read TGTGCCAGCAGCTTGGGACTAGCAGAGACCCAGTACTTC.

The V call is TRBV5-1, the J call TRBJ2-1, with 10 bases fitting TRBD2. CDR3 length equals 18 residues. Germline assignment: CDR1 SGHRS and CDR2 YFSETQ. J lost 1 base, V lost 0 bases, and 7 bases had no gene match. Here the CDR3 DNA reads TGCGCCAGCAGCTTGGAGGCTAGCGGGGGCTTATCCTACAATGAGCAGTTCTTC. Amino acids: CASSLEASGGLSYNEQFF.